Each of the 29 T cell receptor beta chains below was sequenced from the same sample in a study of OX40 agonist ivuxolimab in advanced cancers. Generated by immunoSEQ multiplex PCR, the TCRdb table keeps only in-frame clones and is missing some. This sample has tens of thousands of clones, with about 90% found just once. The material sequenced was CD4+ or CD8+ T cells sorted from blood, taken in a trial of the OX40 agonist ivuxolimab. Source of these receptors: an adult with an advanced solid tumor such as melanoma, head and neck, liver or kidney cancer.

CDR3 in amino acids: CSVDTRQGRQGYTF. The CDR3 DNA sequence: TGCAGCGTCGACACCCGACAGGGGAGGCAAGGCTACACCTTC. The V and J genes are TRBV29-1 and TRBJ1-2; 8 bases agree with TRBD1. V shed 6 bases, J shed 8 bases, and the junction held 14 bases outside the gene matches. Germline V lookup: CDR1 SQVTM, CDR2 ANQGSEA. The CDR3 is 14 residues long.

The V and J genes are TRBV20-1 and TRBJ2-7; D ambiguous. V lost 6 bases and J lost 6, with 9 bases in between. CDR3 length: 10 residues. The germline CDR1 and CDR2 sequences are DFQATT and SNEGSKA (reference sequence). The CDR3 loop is CSAGLGEQYF. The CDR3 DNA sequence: TGCAGTGCCGGCCTAGGCGAGCAGTACTTC.

As DNA, the CDR3 is TGTGCCAGCGGGGGGGCCATATACGAGCAGTACTTC. This sequence encodes CASGGAIYEQYF. The chain employs TRBV2 and TRBJ2-7; tentatively, D is TRBD2 (7 bases). Trimming stripped 8 bases from V and 4 bases from J, with 12 bases between. The CDR3 runs to 12 residues. Germline CDR1 is SNHLY and CDR2 is FYNNEI.

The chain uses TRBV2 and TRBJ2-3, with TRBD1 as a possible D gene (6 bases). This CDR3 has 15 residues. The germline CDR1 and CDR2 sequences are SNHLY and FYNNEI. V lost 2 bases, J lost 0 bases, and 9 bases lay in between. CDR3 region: CASSESGDSTDTQYF. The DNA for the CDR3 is TGTGCCAGCAGTGAATCAGGGGACAGCACAGATACGCAGTATTTT. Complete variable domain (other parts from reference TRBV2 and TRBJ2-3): EPEVTQTPSHQVTQMGQEVILRCVPISNHLYFYWYRQILGQKVEFLVSFYNNEISEKSEIFDDQFSVERPDGSNFTLKIRSTKLEDSAMYFCASSESGDSTDTQYFGPGTRLTVL.

This CDR3 is CASSLIGEGELFF. Written as DNA, the CDR3 is TGTGCCAGCAGTTTAATCGGGGAGGGGGAGCTGTTTTTT. V gene TRBV27 combines with J gene TRBJ2-2, with D perhaps matching TRBD2 (5 bases). The CDR3 totals 13 residues. CDR1 is MNHEY and CDR2 is SMNVEV in the germline V gene (reference sequence). Trimming took 2 bases from V and 8 from J, leaving 9 bases between them.

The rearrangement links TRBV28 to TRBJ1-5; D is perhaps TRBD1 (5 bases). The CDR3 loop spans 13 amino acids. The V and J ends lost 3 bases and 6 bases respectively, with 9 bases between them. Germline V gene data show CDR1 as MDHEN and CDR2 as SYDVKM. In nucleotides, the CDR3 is TGTGCCAGCAGTTTTAGGGGTGGTCAGCCCCAGCATTTT. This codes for CASSFRGGQPQHF.

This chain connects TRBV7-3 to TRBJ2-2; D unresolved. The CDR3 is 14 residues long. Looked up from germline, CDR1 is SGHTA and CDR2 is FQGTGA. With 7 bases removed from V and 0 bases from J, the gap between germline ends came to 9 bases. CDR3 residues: CASKGYANTGELFF. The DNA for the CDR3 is TGTGCCAGCAAGGGTTACGCGAACACCGGGGAGCTGTTTTTT.

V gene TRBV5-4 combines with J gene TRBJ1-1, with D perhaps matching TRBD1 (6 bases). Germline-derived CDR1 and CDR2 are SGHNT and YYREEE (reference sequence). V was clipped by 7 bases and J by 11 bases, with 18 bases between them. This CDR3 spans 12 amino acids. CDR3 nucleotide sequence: TGTGCCAGCGGAGTAACTGCAGGGGATGCTTTCTTT. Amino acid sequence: CASGVTAGDAFF.

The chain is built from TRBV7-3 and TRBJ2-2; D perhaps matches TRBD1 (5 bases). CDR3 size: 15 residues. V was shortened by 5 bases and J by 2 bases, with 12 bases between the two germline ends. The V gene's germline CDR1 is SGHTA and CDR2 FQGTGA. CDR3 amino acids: CASSLGQGNTGELFF. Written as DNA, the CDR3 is TGTGCCAGCAGCCTCGGGCAGGGAAACACCGGGGAGCTGTTTTTT.

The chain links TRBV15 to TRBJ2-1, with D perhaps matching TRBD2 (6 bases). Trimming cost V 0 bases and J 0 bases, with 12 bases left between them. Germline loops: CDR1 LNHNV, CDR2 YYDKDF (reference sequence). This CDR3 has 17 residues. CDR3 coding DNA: TGTGCCACCAGCAGAGATGGAGGGACTGGCTCCTACAATGAGCAGTTCTTC. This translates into CATSRDGGTGSYNEQFF.

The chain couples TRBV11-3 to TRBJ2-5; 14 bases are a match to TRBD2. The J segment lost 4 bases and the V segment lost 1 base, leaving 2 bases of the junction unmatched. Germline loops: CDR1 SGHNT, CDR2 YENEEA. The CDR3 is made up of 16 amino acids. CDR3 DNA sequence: TGTGCCAGCAGCTTAGTTGGGACTAGCGGGAGAGAGACCCAGTACTTC. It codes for CASSLVGTSGRETQYF.

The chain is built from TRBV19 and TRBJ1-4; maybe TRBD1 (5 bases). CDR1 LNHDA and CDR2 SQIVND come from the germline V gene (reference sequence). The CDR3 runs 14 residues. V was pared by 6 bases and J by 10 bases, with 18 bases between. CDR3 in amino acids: CASRNPGEGAKLFF. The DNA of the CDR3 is TGTGCCAGTAGAAATCCGGGGGAGGGTGCAAAACTGTTTTTT.

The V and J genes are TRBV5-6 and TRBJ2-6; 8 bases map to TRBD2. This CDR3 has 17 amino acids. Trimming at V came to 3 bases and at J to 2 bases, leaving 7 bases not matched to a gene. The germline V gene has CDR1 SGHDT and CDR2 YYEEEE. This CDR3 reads CASSSIPGGAGANVLTF. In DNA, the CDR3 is TGTGCCAGCAGCTCCATTCCCGGGGGGGCTGGGGCCAACGTCCTGACTTTC.

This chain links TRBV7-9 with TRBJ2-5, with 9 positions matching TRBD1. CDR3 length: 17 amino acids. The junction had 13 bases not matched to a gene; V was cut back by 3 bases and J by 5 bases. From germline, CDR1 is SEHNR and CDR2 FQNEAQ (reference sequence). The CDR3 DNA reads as TGTGCCAGCAGCTTTGGTCACCTGACAGGGGGAGGTGAGACCCAGTACTTC. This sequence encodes CASSFGHLTGGGETQYF.

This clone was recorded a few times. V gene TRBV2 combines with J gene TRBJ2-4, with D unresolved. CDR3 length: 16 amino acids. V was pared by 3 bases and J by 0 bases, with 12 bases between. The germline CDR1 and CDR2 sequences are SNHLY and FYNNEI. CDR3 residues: CASSDETLLAKNIQYF. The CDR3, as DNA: TGTGCCAGCAGTGACGAGACTCTACTAGCCAAAAACATTCAGTACTTC.

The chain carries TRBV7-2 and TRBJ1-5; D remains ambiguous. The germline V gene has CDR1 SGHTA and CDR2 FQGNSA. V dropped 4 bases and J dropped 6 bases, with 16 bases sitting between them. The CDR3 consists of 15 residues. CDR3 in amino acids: CASSWAGSMSQPQHF. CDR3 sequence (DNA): TGTGCCAGCAGCTGGGCGGGATCTATGAGTCAGCCCCAGCATTTT.

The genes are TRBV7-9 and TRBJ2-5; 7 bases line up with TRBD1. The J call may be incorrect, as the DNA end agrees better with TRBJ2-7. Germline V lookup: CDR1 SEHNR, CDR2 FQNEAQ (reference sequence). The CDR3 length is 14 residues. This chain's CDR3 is CASSSGQLSYEQYF. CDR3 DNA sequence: TGTGCCAGCAGCTCGGGACAGTTATCCTACGAGCAGTACTTC.

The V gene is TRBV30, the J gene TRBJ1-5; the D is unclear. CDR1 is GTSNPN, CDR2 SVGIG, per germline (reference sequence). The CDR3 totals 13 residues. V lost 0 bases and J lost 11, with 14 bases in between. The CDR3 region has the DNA TGTGCCTGGAGTGTAAATTCTTGGGGTACCCAGCATTTT. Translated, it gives CAWSVNSWGTQHF.

CDR3 amino acids: CASRAGGYNEKLFF. CDR3 DNA sequence: TGTGCCAGTCGAGCGGGGGGGTATAATGAAAAACTGTTTTTT. This chain uses TRBV6-6 with TRBJ1-4, with D perhaps matching TRBD1 (5 bases). V was cut by 9 bases and J by 4 bases, with 15 bases left in between. The CDR3 contains 14 residues. The V gene's germline CDR1 is MNHNY and CDR2 SVGAGI (reference sequence).

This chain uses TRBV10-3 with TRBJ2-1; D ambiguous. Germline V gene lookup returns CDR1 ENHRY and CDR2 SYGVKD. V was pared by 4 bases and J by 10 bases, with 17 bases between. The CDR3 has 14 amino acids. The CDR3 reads CAISGSFVGWEQFF. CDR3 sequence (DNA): TGTGCCATCAGTGGCTCTTTCGTGGGGTGGGAGCAGTTCTTC.

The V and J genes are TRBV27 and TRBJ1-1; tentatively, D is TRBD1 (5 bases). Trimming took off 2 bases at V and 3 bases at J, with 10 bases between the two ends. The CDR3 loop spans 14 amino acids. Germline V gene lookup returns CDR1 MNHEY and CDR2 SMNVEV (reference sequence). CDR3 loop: CASSLTGPYTEAFF. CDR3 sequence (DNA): TGTGCCAGCAGTTTAACAGGACCCTACACTGAAGCTTTCTTT.

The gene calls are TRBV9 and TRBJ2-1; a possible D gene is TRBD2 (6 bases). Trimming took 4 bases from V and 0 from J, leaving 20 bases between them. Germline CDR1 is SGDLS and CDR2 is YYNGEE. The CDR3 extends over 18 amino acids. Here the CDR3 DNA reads TGTGCCAGCAGCCCCCGTTCCTTCTGGGGGGACTCCTACAATGAGCAGTTCTTC. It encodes CASSPRSFWGDSYNEQFF.

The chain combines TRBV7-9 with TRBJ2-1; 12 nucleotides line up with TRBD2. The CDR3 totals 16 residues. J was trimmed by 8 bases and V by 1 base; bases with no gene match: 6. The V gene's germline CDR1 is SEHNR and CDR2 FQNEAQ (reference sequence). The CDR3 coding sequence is TGTGCCAGCAGCTTAGGACTAGCGGGGGACTTGGATGAGCAGTTCTTC. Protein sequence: CASSLGLAGDLDEQFF.

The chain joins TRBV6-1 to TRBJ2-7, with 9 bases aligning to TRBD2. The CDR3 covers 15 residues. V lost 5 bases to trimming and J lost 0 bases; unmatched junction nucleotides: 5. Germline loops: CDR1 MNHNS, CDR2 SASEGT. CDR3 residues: CASSPLAGYSYEQYF. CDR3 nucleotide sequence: TGTGCCAGCAGTCCACTAGCGGGCTACTCCTACGAGCAGTACTTC.

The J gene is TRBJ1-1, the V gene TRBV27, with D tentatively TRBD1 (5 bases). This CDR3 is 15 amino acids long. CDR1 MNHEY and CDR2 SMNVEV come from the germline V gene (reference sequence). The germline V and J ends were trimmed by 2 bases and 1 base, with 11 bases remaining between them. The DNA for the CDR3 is TGTGCCAGCAGTTTAGGTCGACAGCCGAACACTGAAGCTTTCTTT. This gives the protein CASSLGRQPNTEAFF.

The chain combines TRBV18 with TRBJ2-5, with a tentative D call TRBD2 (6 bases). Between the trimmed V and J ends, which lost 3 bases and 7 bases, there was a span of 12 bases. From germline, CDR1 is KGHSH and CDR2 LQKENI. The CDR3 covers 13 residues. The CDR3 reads CASSPGGLGTQYF. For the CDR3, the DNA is TGTGCCAGCTCACCGGGGGGACTCGGGACCCAGTACTTC.

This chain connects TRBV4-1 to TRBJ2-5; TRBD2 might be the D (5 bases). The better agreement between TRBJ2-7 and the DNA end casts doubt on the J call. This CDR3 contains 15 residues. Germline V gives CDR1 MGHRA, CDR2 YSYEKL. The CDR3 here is CASSLQAASGYEQYF. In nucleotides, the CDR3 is TGCGCCAGCAGCCTCCAAGCGGCCTCGGGCTACGAGCAGTACTTC.

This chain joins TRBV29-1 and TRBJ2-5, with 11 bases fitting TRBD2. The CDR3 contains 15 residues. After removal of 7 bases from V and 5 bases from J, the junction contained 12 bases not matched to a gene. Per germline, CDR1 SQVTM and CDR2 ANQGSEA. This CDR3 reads CSGTTLAGASETQYF. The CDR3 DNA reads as TGCAGCGGGACCACACTAGCGGGAGCTAGCGAGACCCAGTACTTC.

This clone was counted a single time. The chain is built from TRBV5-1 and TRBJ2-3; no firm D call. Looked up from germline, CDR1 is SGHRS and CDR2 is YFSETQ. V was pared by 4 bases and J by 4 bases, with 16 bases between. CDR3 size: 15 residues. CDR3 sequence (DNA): TGCGCCAGCAGCCTGGGCCCATTCGCGGCAGATACGCAGTATTTT. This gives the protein CASSLGPFAADTQYF. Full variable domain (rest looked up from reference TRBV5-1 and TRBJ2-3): KAGVTQTPRYLIKTRGQQVTLSCSPISGHRSVSWYQQTPGQGLQFLFEYFSETQRNKGNFPGRFSGRQFSNSRSEMNVSTLELGDSALYLCASSLGPFAADTQYFGPGTRLTVL.